This TCR beta chain was captured by sequencing in a study of blood T cell repertoires in COVID-19. Trimming took 4 bases from V and 2 from J, leaving 12 bases between them. The CDR3 runs 14 residues. Looked up from germline, CDR1 is SGHNT and CDR2 is YYREEE (reference sequence). Clones were sequenced by immunoSEQ multiplex PCR, and TCRdb holds only the in-frame ones, with some missing. This sample yields 400,000 or so clones, of which over 75% are seen a single time; 0.9% to 1.2% belongs to the top ten. Participant ages covered roughly 18 to 89 years across about two dozen US areas. Participants reported their clinical history, and cohort assignment relied on those reports.

The receptor was isolated from a man younger than 40 who had recovered from COVID-19. This chain connects TRBV5-4 to TRBJ1-2; maybe TRBD1 (5 bases). Sequenced material: PBMCs or T cells enriched from blood (not recorded which). CDR3 residues: CASSTRDSNYGYTF. The CDR3 nucleotides are TGTGCCAGCAGCACCCGGGACTCAAACTATGGCTACACCTTC.